This TCR beta chain was identified during a study of T cell responses to AZD1222 COVID-19 vaccine. Findings and caveats of the study: Repertoires were sampled only after the peak T cell response. The donors showed a predominance of white British ancestry and of females, with possible underestimation of clonal diversity.

Assay used: immunoSEQ multiplex PCR; TCRdb lists only in-frame clones, some missing. Found here are some 110,000 clones, roughly 93% of them singletons; the top ten hold over 1.5%. This clone was seen a single time. Its target is not known. This TCR was recovered from an adult in good health. Here the sequenced sample was peripheral blood, taken on day 0 of AZD1222 vaccination.

The CDR3: CASSSGDQPQHF. The CDR3 DNA reads TGTGCCAGCAGCTCAGGGGATCAGCCCCAGCATTTT. The rearrangement uses TRBV5-6 and TRBJ1-5; a possible D gene is TRBD1 (6 bases). The ends were cut back, 3 bases at V and 5 bases at J, with 6 bases in the middle. This CDR3 has 12 residues. Germline V lookup: CDR1 SGHDT, CDR2 YYEEEE.